This T cell receptor beta chain was recovered during a study of cytomegalovirus exposure and HLA in healthy donors. Study-level findings and limits: Later analysis suggested links between common viral pathogens and several top significant clusters.

Each donor was nominally healthy when sampled (though unrecorded immune exposures were likely). PCR was performed using 60 Vbeta and 13 Jbeta primers. Libraries were prepared by immunoSEQ multiplex PCR; TCRdb keeps only in-frame clonotypes and omits some of them. This table holds under 140,000 clones, less than 85% found once. This clone was seen more than once but under ten times. The antigen is not known. Sequenced material: PBMCs. This TCR was sampled from a man aged 25-45 years in good health and CMV-seropositive.

The chain's CDR3 is CASSLSVWGEETQYF. CDR3 sequence (DNA): TGTGCCAGCAGCTTGAGTGTATGGGGGGAGGAGACCCAGTACTTC. The V call is TRBV5-8, the J call TRBJ2-5, with TRBD2 as a possible D gene (6 bases). The CDR3 consists of 15 residues. Germline-derived CDR1 and CDR2 are SGHTS and YDEGEE. V gave up 1 base and J gave up 5 bases, with 15 bases separating them.